Each of the 9 T cell receptor beta chains below was sequenced from the same sample in a study of identical twins. TCRdb called the 5' RACE reads again in MiXCR, with one record for every CDR3 protein. The sample records nearly 650,000 distinct CDR3 sequences, just over 7% being singletons. This sample was shared with a second study, whose subject was yellow fever vaccine responses in identical twins.

What was sequenced was PBMCs. Source of these receptors: a woman between 18 and 29 years old in good health.

The chain employs TRBV27 and TRBJ2-5; D gene unclear. CDR1 and CDR2 (germline): MNHEY, SMNVEV (reference sequence). With 5 bases removed from V and 0 bases from J, the gap between germline ends came to 13 bases. There are 15 residues in the CDR3. The CDR3 region has the DNA TGTGCCAGCAGTCCCCACCAGAAGTACCAAGAGACCCAGTACTTC. The encoded protein is CASSPHQKYQETQYF.

This clonotype showed up many times. The rearrangement joins TRBV20-1 to TRBJ2-5; 9 bases map to TRBD2. Trimming took 5 bases from V and 5 from J; bases not matched to a gene: 9. Germline values: CDR1 DFQATT, CDR2 SNEGSKA (reference sequence). CDR3 length: 14 amino acids. This CDR3 is CSAAPGLALETQYF. DNA for the CDR3: TGCAGTGCTGCCCCGGGACTAGCTCTTGAGACCCAGTACTTC.

The J gene is TRBJ2-7, the V gene TRBV7-2, with 7 positions matching TRBD2. The CDR3 sequence is 15 residues long. Germline CDR1 and CDR2: SGHTA and FQGNSA. V was clipped by 1 base and J by 2 bases; unmatched bases: 5. The CDR3 DNA follows: TGTGCCAGCAGCTTAGGAGCGGGATTCCCCTACGAGCAGTACTTC. It codes for CASSLGAGFPYEQYF.

The chain is built from TRBV5-1 and TRBJ2-5, with TRBD2 matching over 8 bases. In germline, CDR1 is SGHRS, CDR2 YFSETQ. V lost 0 bases, J lost 5 bases, and 6 bases stayed unmatched. The CDR3 extends over 15 amino acids. This CDR3 reads CASSLAWREVETQYF. CDR3 coding DNA: TGCGCCAGCAGCTTGGCGTGGCGGGAGGTCGAGACCCAGTACTTC.

V and J are TRBV7-6 and TRBJ2-5; unclear D gene. Trimming stripped 5 bases from V and 0 bases from J, with 10 bases between. There are 14 residues in the CDR3. Germline values: CDR1 SGHVS, CDR2 FNYEAQ. The CDR3 protein is CASSTSTNQETQYF. CDR3 DNA: TGTGCCAGCAGCACCAGCACGAACCAAGAGACCCAGTACTTC.

In DNA form, the CDR3 reads TGTGCCAGCAGCCAAGCGGGACGGTACGAGCAGTACTTC. This sequence encodes CASSQAGRYEQYF. The chain employs TRBV14 and TRBJ2-7; the D call may be TRBD1 or TRBD2 (5 bases each). The CDR3 consists of 13 residues. The V gene's germline CDR1 is SGHDN and CDR2 FVKESK. V was shortened by 1 base and J by 4 bases, with 8 bases between the two germline ends.

DNA for the CDR3: TGTGCCAGTAGTCCCTACGGGAGGCCCAACACCGGGGAGCTGTTTTTT. Translation: CASSPYGRPNTGELFF. V gene TRBV19 combines with J gene TRBJ2-2, with 7 bases fitting TRBD2. The CDR3 consists of 16 residues. Germline-derived CDR1 and CDR2 are LNHDA and SQIVND (reference sequence). The trim removed 5 bases at V and 2 bases at J, leaving 8 bases unmatched.

In this sample, this clonotype turned up many times. The chain carries TRBV29-1 and TRBJ2-3, with D possibly TRBD2 on 6 matching bases. The length of the CDR3 is 16 residues. Germline CDR1 is SQVTM and CDR2 is ANQGSEA. V lost 2 bases, J lost 2 bases, and 17 bases lay in between. The CDR3 nucleotides are TGCAGCGTTGAATTTGGTCTAGGGACTTACACAGATACGCAGTATTTT. Translation gives CSVEFGLGTYTDTQYF.

The chain uses TRBV6-1 and TRBJ1-2; a possible D gene is TRBD1 (5 bases). This CDR3 region has 14 residues. CDR1 is MNHNS and CDR2 is SASEGT in the germline V gene. Trimming shortened V by 6 bases and J by 8 bases, and 19 bases separated the two germline ends. In nucleotides, the CDR3 is TGTGCCAGCAGCCCCAGGGAGGGTTCCGTCGGCTACACCTTC. Amino acid sequence: CASSPREGSVGYTF.